One sample yielded the 18 T cell receptor beta chains listed below, sequenced in a study of cytomegalovirus exposure and HLA in healthy donors. Libraries were prepared by immunoSEQ multiplex PCR; TCRdb keeps only in-frame clonotypes and omits some of them. This table has 30,000 to 40,000 clones, over 80% appearing once. Sequencing was carried out using PBMCs. Receptor source: a man between 18 and 35 years old in good health and CMV-seronegative.

The rearrangement links TRBV29-1 to TRBJ2-2, with TRBD1 as a possible D gene (7 bases). The CDR3 extends over 15 amino acids. Germline CDR1 reads SQVTM; CDR2 reads ANQGSEA. Trimming left V 4 bases short and J 2 bases short, with 14 bases between. CDR3 in amino acids: CSVGPQGGNTGELFF. DNA for the CDR3: TGCAGCGTTGGCCCTCAGGGGGGCAACACCGGGGAGCTGTTTTTT.

The genes are TRBV11-3 and TRBJ2-3; 13 bases agree with TRBD2. The trim removed 5 bases at V and 2 bases at J, leaving 4 bases unmatched. This CDR3 contains 16 residues. The germline V gene has CDR1 SGHNT and CDR2 YENEEA. Written as DNA, the CDR3 is TGTGCCAGCAGCCTGGGACTAGCGGGAACCACAGATACGCAGTATTTT. Its protein product is CASSLGLAGTTDTQYF.

The V gene is TRBV28, the J gene TRBJ1-5, with 9 bases fitting TRBD1. With 4 bases clipped from V and 5 bases from J, the junction kept 6 bases outside the gene matches. CDR3 length: 15 residues. Germline V gene data show CDR1 as MDHEN and CDR2 as SYDVKM. The DNA for the CDR3 is TGTGCCAGCAGTTCCGGGACAGGGCCTCATCAGCCCCAGCATTTT. Its translation: CASSSGTGPHQPQHF. Using reference TRBV28 and TRBJ1-5 for the parts outside the CDR3, the full variable domain is DVKVTQSSRYLVKRTGEKVFLECVQDMDHENMFWYRQDPGLGLRLIYFSYDVKMKEKGDIPEGYSVSREKKERFSLILESASTNQTSMYLCASSSGTGPHQPQHFGDGTRLSIL.

This chain connects TRBV27 to TRBJ1-6; the D gene is possibly TRBD1 (5 bases). CDR1 and CDR2 (germline): MNHEY, SMNVEV (reference sequence). V dropped 6 bases and J dropped 2 bases, with 5 bases sitting between them. This CDR3 has 13 residues. The DNA of the CDR3 is TGTGCCAGCAGGACAGCCTATAATTCACCCCTCCACTTT. This encodes CASRTAYNSPLHF.

The chain joins TRBV6-5 to TRBJ2-7; 9 bases fit TRBD1. The V gene end was trimmed by 3 bases and the J gene end by 5 bases; junction bases not matched to a gene: 11. Germline V gene sequence: CDR1 MNHEY, CDR2 SVGAGI. This CDR3 is 16 amino acids long. CDR3 in amino acids: CASSYSTGTGSNEQYF. The DNA of the CDR3 is TGTGCCAGCAGTTATTCAACCGGGACAGGGTCCAACGAGCAGTACTTC.

The chain recombines TRBV19 with TRBJ2-3; 10 bases are shared with TRBD1. V trimming: 4 bases; J trimming: 5 bases; junction bases outside the gene matches: 6. Germline CDR1 LNHDA, CDR2 SQIVND (reference sequence). CDR3 size: 15 residues. The CDR3 loop is CASSTDRGLQDTQYF. CDR3 bases: TGTGCCAGTAGTACAGACAGGGGGCTCCAAGATACGCAGTATTTT.

The J gene is TRBJ2-1, the V gene TRBV19, with 9 positions matching TRBD1. The CDR3 sequence is 15 residues long. Germline lookup yields CDR1 LNHDA and CDR2 SQIVND (reference sequence). J gave up 8 bases and V 7 bases, and 12 bases lay outside the gene matches. The CDR3 DNA reads as TGTGCCAGTAATCCTAACCGGGACAGGGAGCATGAGCAGTTCTTC. Protein: CASNPNRDREHEQFF. Complete variable domain (other parts from reference TRBV19 and TRBJ2-1): DGGITQSPKYLFRKEGQNVTLSCEQNLNHDAMYWYRQDPGQGLRLIYYSQIVNDFQKGDIAEGYSVSREKKESFPLTVTSAQKNPTAFYLCASNPNRDREHEQFFGPGTRLTVL.

This chain uses TRBV2 with TRBJ2-1, with 7 bases lining up with TRBD1. The germline V gene has CDR1 SNHLY and CDR2 FYNNEI. Trimming cost V 7 bases and J 14 bases; bases outside gene matches: 17. This CDR3 spans 14 amino acids. CDR3 nucleotides: TGTGCCAGCATGGGCCGGGACAGAAAAATTAGGAAGTTCTTC. It is translated as CASMGRDRKIRKFF.

This clone was observed once. The chain links TRBV5-4 to TRBJ1-4; D might be TRBD1 (6 bases). The V and J ends lost 3 bases and 5 bases respectively, with 17 bases between them. The CDR3 is made up of 16 amino acids. Germline V gives CDR1 SGHNT, CDR2 YYREEE (reference sequence). The CDR3 region has the DNA TGTGCCAGCAGCTCTACAACCGACAGGCTAAATGAAAAACTGTTTTTT. It specifies CASSSTTDRLNEKLFF.

The DNA for the CDR3 is TGTGCCAGCACCCCGAAAGCCCTAGCGGGGGCCGGGAATGAGCAGTTCTTC. It translates to CASTPKALAGAGNEQFF. The chain has TRBV2 and TRBJ2-1; 10 nucleotides agree with TRBD2. CDR3 length equals 17 residues. J was trimmed by 7 bases and V by 7 bases; bases with no gene match: 16. The germline V gene encodes CDR1 SNHLY and CDR2 FYNNEI.

The chain employs TRBV5-6 and TRBJ2-7; D is possibly TRBD2 (5 bases). The CDR3 runs to 16 residues. Germline lookup yields CDR1 SGHDT and CDR2 YYEEEE. Trimming removed 1 base from V and 0 bases from J, with 14 bases in between. The CDR3 reads CASSLSERWNSYEQYF. CDR3 nucleotide sequence: TGTGCCAGCAGCTTGAGTGAGCGGTGGAACTCCTACGAGCAGTACTTC. Complete variable domain (other parts from reference TRBV5-6 and TRBJ2-7): DAGVTQSPTHLIKTRGQQVTLRCSPKSGHDTVSWYQQALGQGPQFIFQYYEEEERQRGNFPDRFSGHQFPNYSSELNVNALLLGDSALYLCASSLSERWNSYEQYFGPGTRLTVT.

This chain uses TRBV7-3 with TRBJ2-2; 10 nucleotides line up with TRBD1. Unmatched junction bases numbered 4, after V lost 5 bases and J lost 4 bases. Germline assignment: CDR1 SGHTA and CDR2 FQGTGA. This CDR3 spans 15 amino acids. The CDR3 reads CASSHRDRGTGELFF. CDR3 bases: TGTGCCAGCAGCCACCGGGACAGGGGCACCGGGGAGCTGTTTTTT.

The chain combines TRBV6-1 with TRBJ2-7; 9 nucleotides agree with TRBD1. V gave up 10 bases and J gave up 1 base; unmatched junction bases: 11. CDR3 length equals 15 residues. Germline V gives CDR1 MNHNS, CDR2 SASEGT. The CDR3 bases are TGTGCCACCATGCGTCTCGGGACAGGGTCCTACGAGCAGTACTTC. It specifies CATMRLGTGSYEQYF.

This clone was counted a single time. V usage is TRBV2 and J usage is TRBJ1-3; perhaps TRBD1 as D (6 bases). The CDR3 extends over 16 amino acids. V shed 6 bases and J shed 1 base, with 16 bases lying between them. Germline V CDR1 and CDR2: SNHLY, FYNNEI. The CDR3 loop is CASSVGTTPSGNTIYF. The CDR3 DNA follows: TGTGCCAGCAGCGTTGGGACAACCCCTTCTGGAAACACCATATATTTT.

The chain carries TRBV2 and TRBJ2-3, with 10 bases that match TRBD1. CDR1 is SNHLY, CDR2 FYNNEI, per germline. The CDR3 is 13 amino acids. Trimming at V came to 7 bases and at J to 4 bases, leaving 2 bases not matched to a gene. In DNA form, the CDR3 reads TGTGCCAGCAAGACAGGGGGCGCAGATACGCAGTATTTT. Amino acids: CASKTGGADTQYF.

V is TRBV30 and J is TRBJ2-3, with D unclear. The CDR3 spans 15 residues. Trimming left V 2 bases short and J 0 bases short, with 12 bases between. The V gene's germline CDR1 is GTSNPN and CDR2 SVGIG (reference sequence). CDR3 nucleotides: TGTGCCTGGAGTCACCGCGGATCTAGCACAGATACGCAGTATTTT. Its translation: CAWSHRGSSTDTQYF.

This chain connects TRBV10-3 to TRBJ2-5; 7 positions agree with TRBD2. Germline lookup yields CDR1 ENHRY and CDR2 SYGVKD. V lost 6 bases and J lost 5; bases outside the gene matches: 6. The CDR3 loop spans 13 amino acids. DNA of the CDR3: TGTGCCATCAGCGGGACTACAGATGAGACCCAGTACTTC. Protein sequence: CAISGTTDETQYF.

This chain joins TRBV18 and TRBJ2-2; D gene uncertain. The CDR3 runs to 13 residues. CDR1 is KGHSH and CDR2 is LQKENI in the germline V gene. Trimming stripped 4 bases from V and 5 bases from J, with 8 bases between. The CDR3 spells CASSRSRTGELFF. CDR3 DNA sequence: TGTGCCAGCTCACGTTCGAGAACCGGGGAGCTGTTTTTT.